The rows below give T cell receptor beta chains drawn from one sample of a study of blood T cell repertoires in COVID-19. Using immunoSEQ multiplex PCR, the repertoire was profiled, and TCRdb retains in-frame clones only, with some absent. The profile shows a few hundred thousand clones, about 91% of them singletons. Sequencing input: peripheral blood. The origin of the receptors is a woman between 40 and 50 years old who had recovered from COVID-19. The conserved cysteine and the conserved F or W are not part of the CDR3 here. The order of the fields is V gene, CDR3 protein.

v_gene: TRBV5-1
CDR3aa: ASSISSTYNEQF

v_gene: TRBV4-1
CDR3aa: ASSPKDRPTDTQY

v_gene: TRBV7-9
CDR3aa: ASSLYPVDKFVAF

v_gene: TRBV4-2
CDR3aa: ASSPWGRRKPNEQY

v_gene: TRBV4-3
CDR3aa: ASSQGDINEKLF

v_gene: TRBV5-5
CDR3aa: ASSPQAYEQY

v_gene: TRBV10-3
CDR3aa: AISEGGAETQY

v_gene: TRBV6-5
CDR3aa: ASSIQVFEQF

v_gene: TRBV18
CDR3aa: ASSRGTGAERDEQF

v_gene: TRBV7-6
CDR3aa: ASSLAGTGAHEQY

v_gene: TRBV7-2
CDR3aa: ASSLKGRTGELF

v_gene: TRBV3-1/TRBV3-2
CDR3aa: ASSRDRGNSPLH

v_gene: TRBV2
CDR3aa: ASGRTTRRSTDTQY

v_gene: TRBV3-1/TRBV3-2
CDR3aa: ASSPTNPRGDWANVLT

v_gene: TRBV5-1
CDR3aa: ASSHGLAGDNEQF

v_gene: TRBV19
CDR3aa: ASSRTGAVEQF

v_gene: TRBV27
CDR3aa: ASSYGASYGYT

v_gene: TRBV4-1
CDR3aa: ASSQEPSGTSTDTQY

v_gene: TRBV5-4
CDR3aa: ASSFGGNTIY

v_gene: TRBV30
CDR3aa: AWGDNSNQPQH

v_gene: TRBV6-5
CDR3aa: ASTKTSGAYNEQF

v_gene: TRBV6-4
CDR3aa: ASRDRVMNTEAF

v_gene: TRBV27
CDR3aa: ASRGLGVAYEQY

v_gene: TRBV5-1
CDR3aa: ASSLDVGGHNEQF

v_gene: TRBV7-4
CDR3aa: ASSFWLAGVTGELF